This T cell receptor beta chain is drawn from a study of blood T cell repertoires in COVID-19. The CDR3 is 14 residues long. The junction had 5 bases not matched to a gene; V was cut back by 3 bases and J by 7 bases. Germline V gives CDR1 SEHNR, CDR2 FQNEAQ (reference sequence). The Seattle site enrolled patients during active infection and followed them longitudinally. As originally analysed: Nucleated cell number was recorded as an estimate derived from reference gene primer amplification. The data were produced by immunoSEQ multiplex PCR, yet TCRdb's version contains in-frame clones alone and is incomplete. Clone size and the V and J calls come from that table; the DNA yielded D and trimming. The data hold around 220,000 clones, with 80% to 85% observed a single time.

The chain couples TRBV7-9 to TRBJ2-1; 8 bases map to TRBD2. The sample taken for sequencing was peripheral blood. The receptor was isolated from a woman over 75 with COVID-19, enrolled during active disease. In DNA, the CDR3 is TGTGCCAGCAGCTTCGTAGCGGGGCCAAATGAGCAGTTCTTC. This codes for CASSFVAGPNEQFF.